This T cell receptor (beta chain) was captured by sequencing in a study of blood T cells in healthy people across ages. Combining a sample-barcoded 5' primer with a J-beta primer mix, a second PCR ran for roughly 7 to 11 cycles. TCRdb reprocessed the 5' RACE reads with MiXCR, giving one entry per CDR3 protein. The data contain approximately 800,000 distinct CDR3 sequences, roughly 26% of them seen just once; the ten biggest clones take up about 3%. This clonotype was seen a few times. Germline CDR1 reads SNHLY; CDR2 reads FYNNEI. The CDR3 runs to 14 residues. Trimming stripped 6 bases from V and 6 bases from J, with 14 bases between. This same sample was also taken into another study, of T cells of mothers and their children.

The sample comprised blood. The TCR was taken from a boy aged 10-17 years in good health. This rearrangement joins TRBV2 to TRBJ2-2, with a tentative D call TRBD1 (7 bases). CDR3: CASSRDSGPGELFF. The CDR3 bases are TGTGCCAGCAGCCGGGACAGCGGGCCCGGGGAGCTGTTTTTT.